The 9 T cell receptor beta chains below all came from one sample that was sequenced in a study of T cells in women clearing cervical HPV infection. Measured with immunoSEQ multiplex PCR; TCRdb has only the in-frame clones, and not every one. The table lists under 35,000 clones. The source material was blood buffy coat. These receptor sequences come from a woman between 18 and 70 years old with a cervical HPV16 infection that either progressed to CIN3+ or cleared (not recorded which).

A remark on this clone: The CDR3 end falls 3 residues outside the read, so it is completed with the germline J gene. The gene calls are TRBV30 and TRBJ2-2; tentatively, D is TRBD2 (6 bases). V was pared by 3 bases and J by 5 bases, with 19 bases between. Germline values: CDR1 GTSNPN, CDR2 SVGIG (reference sequence). CDR3 length equals 16 residues. The part of the CDR3 DNA that was read is TGTGCCTGGAGGGCGGCGGGGATGGTCTGGACCGGGGAG. It translates to CAWRAAGMVWTGE. The whole CDR3 region reads CAWRAAGMVWTGELFF.

CDR3 bases read: TGCGCCAGCAGGGATGGGACAGTAACTTCCTACGAG. Its protein product is CASRDGTVTSYE. The complete CDR3 protein is CASRDGTVTSYEQYF. The V and J genes are TRBV5-1 and TRBJ2-7, with TRBD1 identical over 7 bases. The read terminates 3 residues before the CDR3 end, so the remaining end is supplied by the germline J gene. V lost 5 bases to trimming and J lost 1 base; unmatched junction nucleotides: 9. The CDR3 runs 15 residues. Germline-derived CDR1 and CDR2 are SGHRS and YFSETQ.

In regard to this clone: The missing CDR3 end, 3 residues past where the read stops, is filled in from the germline J gene. V and J are TRBV11-3 and TRBJ1-6; D is ambiguous. The CDR3 extends over 15 amino acids. CDR1 and CDR2 (germline): SGHNT, YENEEA. With 9 bases removed from V and 0 bases from J, the gap between germline ends came to 12 bases. CDR3 sequence reads: CASSGQSSYNSPLHF. CDR3 bases read: TGTGCCAGTAGCGGCCAAAGCTCCTATAATTCACCC.

Of note for this clone: Coverage ceases 3 residues before the CDR3 finishes, and the germline J gene fills in the end. This sample also contains other DNA sequences that code for the same CDR3. This chain connects TRBV30 to TRBJ2-7, with TRBD1 matching over 10 bases. V lost 6 bases and J lost 4; bases outside the gene matches: 12. Germline V gene data show CDR1 as GTSNPN and CDR2 as SVGIG (reference sequence). CDR3 length equals 15 residues. The chain's CDR3 is CACTKDRGESYEQYF. CDR3 DNA, as far as it was read: TGTGCCTGCACAAAGGACAGGGGGGAATCTTACGAG.

Comment on this clone: The read gets to within 3 residues of the CDR3 end, and the germline J gene fills in the rest. This chain uses TRBV19 with TRBJ2-7; D is possibly TRBD1 (6 bases). Per the germline V gene, CDR1 is LNHDA and CDR2 is SQIVND (reference sequence). Trimming took off 5 bases at V and 5 bases at J, with 13 bases between the two ends. The length of the CDR3 is 13 residues. The CDR3 here is CASSVLGADEQYF. Partial CDR3 DNA: TGTGCCAGTAGTGTCCTGGGGGCCGACGAG.

As for this clone: From the germline J gene comes the end of the CDR3, since the read stops 3 residues before it. The chain is built from TRBV9 and TRBJ2-2; D might be TRBD2 (5 bases). Germline loops: CDR1 SGDLS, CDR2 YYNGEE. Trimming shortened V by 3 bases and J by 6 bases, and 9 bases separated the two germline ends. The CDR3 has 13 residues. The chain's CDR3 is CASSGSSSGELFF. The CDR3 DNA, read in part, is TGTGCCAGCAGCGGATCTAGCTCCGGGGAG. The full variable domain, rest sourced from reference TRBV9 and TRBJ2-2, is DSGVTQTPKHLITATGQRVTLRCSPRSGDLSVYWYQQSLDQGLQFLIQYYNGEERAKGNILERFSAQQFPDLHSELNLSSLELGDSALYFCASSGSSSGELFFGEGSRLTVL.

In regard to this clone: The read terminates 3 residues before the CDR3 end, so the remaining end is supplied by the germline J gene. The gene calls are TRBV6-2 or TRBV6-3 and TRBJ2-3, with D perhaps matching TRBD1 (6 bases). CDR1 and CDR2 from the germline V gene are MNHEY and SVGEGT. The CDR3 is 14 residues long. V was shortened by 5 bases and J by 2 bases, with 11 bases between the two germline ends. The CDR3 bases that were read are TGTGCCAGCAGTGCCCAGGGGATCACAGATACG. Its protein product is CASSAQGITDT. The entire CDR3 protein is CASSAQGITDTQYF.

On this clone itself: The read falls 3 residues short of the CDR3 end, and the missing part is taken from the germline J gene. The gene calls are TRBV19 and TRBJ2-3; 11 bases fit TRBD2. Losses at the gene ends were 1 base for V and 2 bases for J; bases not matched to a gene: 8. CDR1 and CDR2 (germline): LNHDA, SQIVND (reference sequence). This CDR3 has 18 amino acids. The DNA read from the CDR3 is TGTGCCAGTAGTATAGCCCTAGCGGGGGGCCCTTCCACAGATACG. Translation: CASSIALAGGPSTDT. Given in full, the CDR3 is CASSIALAGGPSTDTQYF. The full variable domain, its missing parts supplied by reference TRBV19 and TRBJ2-3, is DGGITQSPKYLFRKEGQNVTLSCEQNLNHDAMYWYRQDPGQGLRLIYYSQIVNDFQKGDIAEGYSVSREKKESFPLTVTSAQKNPTAFYLCASSIALAGGPSTDTQYFGPGTRLTVL.

Remarks on this clone: A read error may produce the germline difference seen at one junction end. The missing CDR3 end, 3 residues past where the read stops, is filled in from the germline J gene. The chain has TRBV5-1 and TRBJ1-1, with TRBD1 identical over 9 bases. CDR1 and CDR2 from the germline V gene are SGHRS and YFSETQ. The CDR3 extends over 14 amino acids. The sequenced part of the CDR3 DNA is TGCGCCAGCTCCAACGGACAGGGGAACGCTGAA. This encodes CASSNGQGNAE. In full, the CDR3 is CASSNGQGNAEAFF.